The sequence of this TCR beta chain was determined in a study of shared clonotypes between healthy human individuals (dated by TCRdb to about 2020). Background on the whole study: The cohort included three men and a couple of women between 18 and 49 years of age. For each donor, CD4 naive and CD4 memory were each given three plates, CD8 naive was given two plates, and CD8 memory was given one plate. Blood TCR repertoires of about five healthy adults were deeply sequenced to estimate repertoire size and the extent of clonotype sharing between individuals. To increase sequencing depth and limit assay-specific biases, TCR repertoire library preparation and sequencing were carried out by different laboratories using diverse techniques. Leukapheresis yielded between about 0.85 and 9 billion PBMCs per donor. Overall study results and their limits: Sampling was restricted to blood, and TCR repertoires in tissues likely differ from the TCR repertoires found in blood. Pairwise subsampling led to the expectation that sequencing depth would affect the degree of clonotype sharing among donors. Compared with non-shared clonotypes, clonotypes shared by all four sorted-subset donors had higher generation probabilities. Incomplete sequencing was indicated by rarefaction of sorted-subset datasets, despite the large sequencing depth. Across a few donors, around 5% of naive CD4, roughly 3.5% of naive CD8, around 2.5% of memory CD4, and 0.4% of memory CD8 clonotypes were shared. Naive subsets generally had larger estimated clonotype richness than memory subsets. The genetic and exposure-history diversity represented was limited by the small number of donors.

Healthy HIV-negative adults with no recently reported acute infections or vaccinations were included as donors. Every donor was a Caucasian adult living in Nashville, Tennessee, USA. CD4+ T cells were enriched by magnetic negative selection; naive cells were then positively selected on CD45RA, and the negative fraction formed the memory subset. Blood was collected by leukapheresis, and PBMCs were isolated by Ficoll-Histopaque density gradient centrifugation and then cryopreserved in liquid nitrogen vapor phase. Analytical flow cytometry was used to check the purity and quantity of every magnetically sorted T cell population. Genomic DNA was isolated from every sorted fraction and measured by UV absorbance on a Nanodrop 2000c. The CDR3 covers 14 residues, taking in both the cysteine and the phenylalanine. Only the CDR3 region is kept as DNA, spanning 42 bases read in frame from base 1. V is pared back by 6 bases and J by 0 bases, with 11 bases lying between the germline termini. The germline V gene specifies SNHLY as CDR1 and FYNNEI as CDR2.

Using the deep immunoSEQ assay, multiplex PCR amplified TCR CDR3 regions from genomic DNA. For each cell subset, the extracted genomic DNA was distributed evenly across all wells of several immunoSEQ 96-well plates, and each plate served as one replicate. For sorted subsets, around 200 ng genomic DNA, equal to 25,000 to 35,000 T cell genomes, was loaded into each replicate PCR. The purified libraries were quantified using a Qubit 3.0 fluorometer, sized with a Bioanalyzer 2100, and then quantified again using the KAPA Library Quantification kit. A separate single-read 150-cycle Illumina NextSeq 550 flow cell was used to sequence each immunoSEQ 96-well plate. For the original study's pipeline: The immunoSEQ output contained only junctional sequences without quality scores, so filtering could not match that applied to full-length reads. To assign V/J genes and CDR3, sequences were annotated against IMGT germline references using PyIR, a Python wrapper for IgBLAST v1.9. Reads were removed for weak V/J assignments (E-value above 1e-6), missing CDR3, stop codons, out-of-frame junctions, or ambiguous translated residues. V3J clonotypes were defined as sequences sharing the same inferred V gene, J gene, and CDR3 amino acid sequence. Percentage overlap between repertoires was computed as shared unique clonotypes divided by the size of the smaller repertoire. Richness of each repertoire was evaluated using RTK rarefaction, the Chao1 estimator, and Recon v2.1 estimates of unobserved clonotypes. For all TCRbeta clonotypes obtained by the gDNA method from a few donors, generation probabilities were computed with OLGA. In TCRdb, the immuneACCESS table is reduced to in-frame sequences with V and J assigned. These tables do not hold every clone; where another copy was compared, an unresolved V gene accounts for under half, and the others remain unexplained. That table is the source of V, J and clone size, and D and trimming were worked out from the DNA. The sample data list 600,000 to 800,000 clones, and approximately 77% of these were observed just once. The ten largest clonotypes hold more than 1.5% of the sample.

On this clone: Its antigen is unknown. The record has no base qualities; no much larger clone is one base away.

The source material was memory CD4+ T cells sorted from blood. In light of the paper, this sample's cell subset or site label describes: CD45RA-negative fraction. The chain couples TRBV2 to TRBJ1-2; the D gene is possibly TRBD1, with 6 bases matching. This TCR was recovered from a woman in her 30s in good health. The DNA sequence follows: TGTGCCAGCAGCCACGGGACATCTAACTATGGCTACACCTTC. It encodes CASSHGTSNYGYTF.